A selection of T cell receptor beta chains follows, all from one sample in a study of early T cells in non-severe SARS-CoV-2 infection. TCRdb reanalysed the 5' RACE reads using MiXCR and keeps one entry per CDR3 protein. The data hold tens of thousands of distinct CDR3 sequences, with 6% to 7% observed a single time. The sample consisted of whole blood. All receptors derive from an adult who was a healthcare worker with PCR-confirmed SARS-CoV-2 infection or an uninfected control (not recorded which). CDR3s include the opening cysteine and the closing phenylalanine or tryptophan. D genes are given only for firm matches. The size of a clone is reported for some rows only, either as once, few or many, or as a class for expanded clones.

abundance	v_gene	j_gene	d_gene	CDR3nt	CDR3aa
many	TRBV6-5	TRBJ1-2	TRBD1	TGTGCCAGCAGTTACTCTGGGCAGGGGGGCTATGGCTACACCTTC	CASSYSGQGGYGYTF
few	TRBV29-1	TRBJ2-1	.	TGCAGCGTTGCAAAGAACAATGAGCAGTTCTTC	CSVAKNNEQFF
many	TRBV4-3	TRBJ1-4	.	TGCGCCAGCAGCCAAGACTCAGCAACTAATGAAAAACTGTTTTTT	CASSQDSATNEKLFF
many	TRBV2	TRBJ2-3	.	TGTGCATCCGGACAGAGCACAGATACGCAGTATTTT	CASGQSTDTQYF
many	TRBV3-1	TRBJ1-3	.	TGTGCCAGCAGCCAAGGAAGGGCTGGAAACACCATATATTTT	CASSQGRAGNTIYF
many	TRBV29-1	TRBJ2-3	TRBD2	TGCAGCACCCGGGGGGGAGCAGCAGATACGCAGTATTTT	CSTRGGAADTQYF
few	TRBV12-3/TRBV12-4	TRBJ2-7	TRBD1	TGTGCCAGCAGTGACAGGGGGAAGGGCGAGCAGTACTTC	CASSDRGKGEQYF
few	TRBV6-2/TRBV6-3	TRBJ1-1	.	TGTGCCAGCAGTTACGCCTGGGACAAGACGAACACTGAAGCTTTCTTT	CASSYAWDKTNTEAFF
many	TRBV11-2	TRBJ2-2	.	TGTGCCAGCAGCTCCCGGGGAGTTAACACCGGGGAGCTGTTTTTT	CASSSRGVNTGELFF
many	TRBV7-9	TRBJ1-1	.	TGTGCCAGCAGCTTAGCAGGGCACCTGAACACTGAAGCTTTCTTT	CASSLAGHLNTEAFF
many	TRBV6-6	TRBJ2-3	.	TGTGCCAGCAGTTACGAGGACCTCCCAAGATTTAACACAGATACGCAGTATTTT	CASSYEDLPRFNTDTQYF
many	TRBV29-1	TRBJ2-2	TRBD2	TGCAGCGTCCGGGGGGTCGCGAACACCGGGGAGCTGTTTTTT	CSVRGVANTGELFF
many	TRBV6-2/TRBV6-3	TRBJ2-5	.	TGTGCCAGCGCATCGACCGCGGGGTTCCAAGAGACCCAGTACTTC	CASASTAGFQETQYF
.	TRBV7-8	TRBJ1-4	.	TGTGCCAGCAGCTTAGCTAGGACATCTAATGAAAAACTGTTTTTT	CASSLARTSNEKLFF
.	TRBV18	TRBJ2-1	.	TGTGCCAGCTCACCACCCAACGGACAGCTTTACAATGAGCAGTTCTTC	CASSPPNGQLYNEQFF
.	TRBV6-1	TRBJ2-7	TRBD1	TGTGCCAGCAGTGAAGCCCCAGACAGGGTTTTAATTTTAGTGTCCTACGAGCAGTACTTC	CASSEAPDRVLILVSYEQYF
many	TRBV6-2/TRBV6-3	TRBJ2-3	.	TGTGCCAGCACAGGGTTAGATACGCAGTATTTT	CASTGLDTQYF
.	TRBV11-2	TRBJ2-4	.	TGTGCCAGCAGCTCGGCGGGGCTAGCCAAAAACATTCAGTACTTC	CASSSAGLAKNIQYF
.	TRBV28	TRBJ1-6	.	TGTGCCAGTTATGTGGGTAGGACACCCCTCCACTTT	CASYVGRTPLHF
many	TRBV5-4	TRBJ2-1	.	TGTGCCAGCAGCTTGACCAACAATGAGCAGTTCTTC	CASSLTNNEQFF
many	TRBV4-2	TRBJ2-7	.	TGTGCCAGCAGCCAAGGGAGCGCTGATCCCTACGAGCAGTACTTC	CASSQGSADPYEQYF
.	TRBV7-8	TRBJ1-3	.	TGTGCCAGCAGCCGAAATACAGGGTTGGGAAACACCATATATTTT	CASSRNTGLGNTIYF
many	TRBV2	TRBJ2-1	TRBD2	TGTGCCAGCAGACTAGCGGGGCGCAATGAGCAGTTCTTC	CASRLAGRNEQFF
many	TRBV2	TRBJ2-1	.	TGTGCCAGCAGGTTATTTCGTGAGCAGTTCTTC	CASRLFREQFF
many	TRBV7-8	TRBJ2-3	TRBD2	TGTGCCAGCAGCTCGAGGCGGGGGACCACAGATACGCAGTATTTT	CASSSRRGTTDTQYF
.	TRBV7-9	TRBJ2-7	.	TGTGCCACCCGGGACTCACCCTACGAGCAGTACTTC	CATRDSPYEQYF
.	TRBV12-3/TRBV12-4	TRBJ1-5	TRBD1	TGTGCCAGCAGCCCAAGGACAGGAAGCAATCAGCCCCAGCATTTT	CASSPRTGSNQPQHF
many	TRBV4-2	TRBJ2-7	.	TGTGCCAGCAGCCATTCCGGACCAGGACTGGGCGAGCAGTACTTC	CASSHSGPGLGEQYF
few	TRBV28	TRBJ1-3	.	TGTGCCAGCAGTTTGCGGGGAGCTGGAAACACCATATATTTT	CASSLRGAGNTIYF
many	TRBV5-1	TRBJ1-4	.	TGCGCCAGCAGCCCGTGGGGCGGAACTAATGAAAAACTGTTTTTT	CASSPWGGTNEKLFF
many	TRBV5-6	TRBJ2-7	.	TGTGCCAGCAGCCCCGGGACGGTCTACGAGCAGTACTTC	CASSPGTVYEQYF
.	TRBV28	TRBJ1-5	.	TGTGCCAGCAGTTTGAGGCAGGCTAGCAATCAGCCCCAGCATTTT	CASSLRQASNQPQHF
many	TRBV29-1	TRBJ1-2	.	TGCAGCGTTGAAGATCAGGGTGGTTACGGCTACACCTTC	CSVEDQGGYGYTF
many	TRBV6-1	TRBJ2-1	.	TGTGCCACCCACAGGGCTAATGAGCAGTTCTTC	CATHRANEQFF
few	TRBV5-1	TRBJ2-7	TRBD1	TGCGCCAGCAGCCCCGGCCCGGGACAGGGGTACGAGCAGTACTTC	CASSPGPGQGYEQYF
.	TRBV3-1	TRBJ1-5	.	TGTGCCAGCAGCCCGACGGTGGGGGATCAGCCCCAGCATTTT	CASSPTVGDQPQHF
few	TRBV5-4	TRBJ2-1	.	TGTGCCAGCAGCTTGTTCGGGATAAAGGGCTCCTACAATGAGCAGTTCTTC	CASSLFGIKGSYNEQFF
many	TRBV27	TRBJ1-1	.	TGTGCCAGCAGTTTATCGTGGGGTTTCACTGAAGCTTTCTTT	CASSLSWGFTEAFF
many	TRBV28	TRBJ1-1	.	TGTGCCAGCAGTTTAATAGGTACGGCTCCTGAAGCTTTCTTT	CASSLIGTAPEAFF
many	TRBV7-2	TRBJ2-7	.	TGTGCCAGCAGCTCCAGTCTTTACGAGCAGTACTTC	CASSSSLYEQYF
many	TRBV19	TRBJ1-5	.	TGTGCCAGTAGTTCCGAGTTTGACAGGAATAATCAGCCCCAGCATTTT	CASSSEFDRNNQPQHF
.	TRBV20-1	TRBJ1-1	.	TGCAGTGCTAGTGTCACTGAAGCTTTCTTT	CSASVTEAFF
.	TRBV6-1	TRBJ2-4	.	TGTGCCAGCAGTGAAGCGCTGGCGCGAGGAGGTCAGGACATTCAGTACTTC	CASSEALARGGQDIQYF
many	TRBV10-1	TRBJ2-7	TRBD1	TGCGCCAGCCAACGACAGGGAAGCGTCGAGCAGTACTTC	CASQRQGSVEQYF
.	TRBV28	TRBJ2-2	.	TGTGCCAGCAGCACAACAGGGTTCGGGGAGCTGTTTTTT	CASSTTGFGELFF
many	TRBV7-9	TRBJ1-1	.	TGTGCCAGCAGCTTCGCACAGGGATCCACTGAAGCTTTCTTT	CASSFAQGSTEAFF
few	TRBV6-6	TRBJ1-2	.	TGTGCCAGCAGCGAGGACCGAGATAACTATGGCTACACCTTC	CASSEDRDNYGYTF
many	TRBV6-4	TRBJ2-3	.	TGTGCCAGCAGTGTTGCGGCCAACACAGATACGCAGTATTTT	CASSVAANTDTQYF
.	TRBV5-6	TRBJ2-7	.	TGTGCCAGCAGCTTGAGAGGGGCCTACGAGCAGTACTTC	CASSLRGAYEQYF
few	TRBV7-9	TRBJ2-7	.	TGTGCCAGCAGCGTTAACACAGGGCCCTACGAGCAGTACTTC	CASSVNTGPYEQYF
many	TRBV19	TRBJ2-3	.	TGTGCCAGTAGTATAGCCGGCACAGATACGCAGTATTTT	CASSIAGTDTQYF
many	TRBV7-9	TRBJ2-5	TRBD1	TGTGCCAGCAGCTCCTCAGGGGGCGAGGAGACCCAGTACTTC	CASSSSGGEETQYF
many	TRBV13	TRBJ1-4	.	TGTGCCAGCAGCTCGCGCCGGGGGCGCACTAATGAAAAACTGTTTTTT	CASSSRRGRTNEKLFF
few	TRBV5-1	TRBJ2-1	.	TGCGCCAGCAGCTTGGGAGAGGCGGGTGAGCAGTTCTTC	CASSLGEAGEQFF
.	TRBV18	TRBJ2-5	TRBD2	TGTGCCAGCTCACCTTGGACTAGTTCGAGGGAGACCCAGTACTTC	CASSPWTSSRETQYF
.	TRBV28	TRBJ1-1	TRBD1	TGTGCCAGCAAAAAGGGACAGCCGAACACTGAAGCTTTCTTT	CASKKGQPNTEAFF
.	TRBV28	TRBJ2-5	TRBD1	TGTGCCAGCAGGGGACAGGGAGGTACTCGGGAGACCCAGTACTTC	CASRGQGGTRETQYF
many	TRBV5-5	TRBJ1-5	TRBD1	TGTGCCAGCAGCTTGACCGGGACAGGATCGTTCAATCAGCCCCAGCATTTT	CASSLTGTGSFNQPQHF
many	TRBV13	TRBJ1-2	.	TGTGCCAGCAGCTTAGGCAGATGGCAGGGTGGCTACACCTTC	CASSLGRWQGGYTF